This T cell receptor beta chain comes out of a study of blood T cell repertoires in COVID-19. Original data processing: Estimates of nucleated cell counts were drawn from the amplification of reference gene primers. Repertoires were generated with immunoSEQ multiplex PCR, while TCRdb's copy carries only in-frame clones and drops some. D and trimming were read from the DNA, whereas the V and J calls and clone size are those reported in that table. The table includes about 380,000 clones, around 90% detected once. This CDR3 has 14 amino acids. V trimming: 10 bases; J trimming: 3 bases; junction bases outside the gene matches: 7. Germline CDR1 and CDR2: LNHDA and SQIVND (reference sequence).

The chain uses TRBV19 and TRBJ1-3; 9 nucleotides align to TRBD1. The sequence came from a man aged 18-30 years with active or convalescent COVID-19. Sequenced input: peripheral blood. The CDR3 is CATGTGGSGNTIYF. CDR3 nucleotides: TGTGCCACCGGAACAGGGGGCAGTGGAAACACCATATATTTT.